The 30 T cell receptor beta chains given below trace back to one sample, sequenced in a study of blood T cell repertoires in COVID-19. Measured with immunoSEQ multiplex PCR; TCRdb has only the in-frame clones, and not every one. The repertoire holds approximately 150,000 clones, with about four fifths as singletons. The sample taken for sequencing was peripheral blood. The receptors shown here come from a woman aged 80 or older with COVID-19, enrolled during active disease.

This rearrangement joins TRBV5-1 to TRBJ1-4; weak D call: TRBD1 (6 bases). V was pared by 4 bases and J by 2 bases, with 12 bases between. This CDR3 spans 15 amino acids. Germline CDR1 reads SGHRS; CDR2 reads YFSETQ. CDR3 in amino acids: CASSITGSTNEKLFF. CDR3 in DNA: TGCGCCAGCAGCATAACAGGGTCGACTAATGAAAAACTGTTTTTT.

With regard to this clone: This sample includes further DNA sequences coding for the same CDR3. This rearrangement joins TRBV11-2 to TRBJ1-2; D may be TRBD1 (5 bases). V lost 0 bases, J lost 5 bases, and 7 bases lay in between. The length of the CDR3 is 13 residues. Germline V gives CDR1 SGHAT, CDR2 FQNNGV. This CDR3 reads CASSLDRDYGYTF. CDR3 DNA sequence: TGTGCCAGCAGCTTAGACAGGGATTATGGCTACACCTTC.

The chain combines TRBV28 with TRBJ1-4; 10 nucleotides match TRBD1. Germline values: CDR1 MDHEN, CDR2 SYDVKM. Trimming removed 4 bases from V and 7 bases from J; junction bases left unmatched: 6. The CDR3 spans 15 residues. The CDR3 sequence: CASSSTGGFGEKLFF. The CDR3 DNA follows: TGTGCCAGCAGTTCGACAGGGGGCTTTGGTGAAAAACTGTTTTTT.

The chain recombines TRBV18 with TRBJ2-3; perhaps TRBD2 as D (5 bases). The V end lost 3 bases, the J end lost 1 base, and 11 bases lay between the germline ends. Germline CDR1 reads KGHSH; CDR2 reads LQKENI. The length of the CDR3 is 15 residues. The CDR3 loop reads CASSPVRVGTDTQYF. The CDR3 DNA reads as TGTGCCAGCTCACCGGTGCGGGTGGGCACAGATACGCAGTATTTT.

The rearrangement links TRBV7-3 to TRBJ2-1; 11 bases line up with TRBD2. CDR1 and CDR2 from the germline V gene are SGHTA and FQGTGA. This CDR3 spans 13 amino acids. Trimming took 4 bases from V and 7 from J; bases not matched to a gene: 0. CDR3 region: CASSWTSGNEQFF. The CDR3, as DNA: TGTGCCAGCAGCTGGACTAGCGGGAATGAGCAGTTCTTC.

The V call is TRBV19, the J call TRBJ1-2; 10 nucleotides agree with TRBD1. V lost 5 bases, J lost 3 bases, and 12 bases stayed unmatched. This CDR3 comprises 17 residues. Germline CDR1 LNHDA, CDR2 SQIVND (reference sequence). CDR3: CASSPWDRGILDYGYTF. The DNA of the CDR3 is TGTGCCAGTAGTCCCTGGGACAGGGGTATTTTGGACTATGGCTACACCTTC.

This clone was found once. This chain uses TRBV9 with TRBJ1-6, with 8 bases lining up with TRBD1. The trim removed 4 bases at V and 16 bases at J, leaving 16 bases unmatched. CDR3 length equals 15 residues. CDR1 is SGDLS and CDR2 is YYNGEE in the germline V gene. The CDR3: CASSPNQGAHRVLHF. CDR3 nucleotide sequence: TGTGCCAGCAGCCCCAACCAGGGGGCCCATAGGGTACTCCACTTT.

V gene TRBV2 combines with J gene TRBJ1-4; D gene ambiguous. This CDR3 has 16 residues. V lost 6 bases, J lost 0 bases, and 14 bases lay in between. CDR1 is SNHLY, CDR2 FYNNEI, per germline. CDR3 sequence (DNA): TGTGCCAGCAGACTTCAGGCGATTGCAACTAATGAAAAACTGTTTTTT. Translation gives CASRLQAIATNEKLFF.

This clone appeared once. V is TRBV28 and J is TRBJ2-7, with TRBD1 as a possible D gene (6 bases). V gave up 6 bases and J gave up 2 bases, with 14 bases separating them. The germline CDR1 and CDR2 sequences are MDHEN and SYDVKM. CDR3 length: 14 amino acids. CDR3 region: CASRIDRRPYEQYF. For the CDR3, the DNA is TGTGCCAGCAGGATAGACAGGAGGCCCTACGAGCAGTACTTC.

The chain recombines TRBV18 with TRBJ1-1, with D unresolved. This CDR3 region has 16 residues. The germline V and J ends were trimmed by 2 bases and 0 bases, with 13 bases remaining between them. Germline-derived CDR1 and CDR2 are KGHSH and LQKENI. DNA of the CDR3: TGTGCCAGCTCACCAAGGAACAGTTTTATGAACACTGAAGCTTTCTTT. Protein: CASSPRNSFMNTEAFF. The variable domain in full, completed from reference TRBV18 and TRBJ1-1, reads NAGVMQNPRHLVRRRGQEARLRCSPMKGHSHVYWYRQLPEEGLKFMVYLQKENIIDESGMPKERFSAEFPKEGPSILRIQQVVRGDSAAYFCASSPRNSFMNTEAFFGQGTRLTVV.

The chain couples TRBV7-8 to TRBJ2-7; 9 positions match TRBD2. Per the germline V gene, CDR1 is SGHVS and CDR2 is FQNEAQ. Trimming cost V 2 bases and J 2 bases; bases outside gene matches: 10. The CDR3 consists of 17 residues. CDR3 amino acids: CASSLLGRASGTYEQYF. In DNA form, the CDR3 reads TGTGCCAGCAGCTTATTAGGGCGGGCTAGCGGGACCTACGAGCAGTACTTC. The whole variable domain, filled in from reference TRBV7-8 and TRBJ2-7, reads GAGVSQSPRYKVAKRGQDVALRCDPISGHVSLFWYQQALGQGPEFLTYFQNEAQLDKSGLPSDRFFAERPEGSVSTLKIQRTQQEDSAVYLCASSLLGRASGTYEQYFGPGTRLTVT.

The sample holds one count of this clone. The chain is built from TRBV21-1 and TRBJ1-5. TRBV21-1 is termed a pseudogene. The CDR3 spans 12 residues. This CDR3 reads CASSKGDQPQHF. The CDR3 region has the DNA TGTGCCAGCAGCAAGGGAGATCAGCCCCAGCATTTT.

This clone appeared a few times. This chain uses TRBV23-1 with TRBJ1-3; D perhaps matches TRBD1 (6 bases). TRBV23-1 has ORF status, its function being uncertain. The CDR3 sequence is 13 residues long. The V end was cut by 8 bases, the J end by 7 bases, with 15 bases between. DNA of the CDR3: TGCGCCAGCGTGGGGGCGGAGATTAACACCATATATTTT. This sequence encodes CASVGAEINTIYF.

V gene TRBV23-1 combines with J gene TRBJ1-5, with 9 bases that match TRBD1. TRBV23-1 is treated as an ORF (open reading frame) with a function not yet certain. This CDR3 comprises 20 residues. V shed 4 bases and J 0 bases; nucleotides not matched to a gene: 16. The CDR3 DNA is TGCGCCAGCAGTCGGGAAACCAGGGACAGGGTCCGAAGTAGCAATCAGCCCCAGCATTTT. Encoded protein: CASSRETRDRVRSSNQPQHF.

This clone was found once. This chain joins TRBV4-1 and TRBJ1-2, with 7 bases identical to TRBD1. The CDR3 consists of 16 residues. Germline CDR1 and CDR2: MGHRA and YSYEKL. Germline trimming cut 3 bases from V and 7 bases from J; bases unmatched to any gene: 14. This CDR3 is CASSHQGGQPGAGYTF. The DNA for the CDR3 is TGCGCCAGCAGCCACCAGGGGGGACAGCCGGGGGCTGGCTACACCTTC.

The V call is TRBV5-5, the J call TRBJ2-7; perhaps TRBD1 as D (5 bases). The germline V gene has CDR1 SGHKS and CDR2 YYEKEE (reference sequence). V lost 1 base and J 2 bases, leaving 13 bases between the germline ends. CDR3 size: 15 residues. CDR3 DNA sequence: TGTGCCAGCAGCTTGTTGGCAGGGTTAACCTACGAGCAGTACTTC. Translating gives CASSLLAGLTYEQYF.

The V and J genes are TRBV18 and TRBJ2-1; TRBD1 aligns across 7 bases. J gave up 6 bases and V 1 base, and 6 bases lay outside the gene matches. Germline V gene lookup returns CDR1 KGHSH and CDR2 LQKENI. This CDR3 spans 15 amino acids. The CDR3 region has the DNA TGTGCCAGCTCACCACGACAGGGAGCATTCAATGAGCAGTTCTTC. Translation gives CASSPRQGAFNEQFF. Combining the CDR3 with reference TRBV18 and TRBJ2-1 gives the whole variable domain NAGVMQNPRHLVRRRGQEARLRCSPMKGHSHVYWYRQLPEEGLKFMVYLQKENIIDESGMPKERFSAEFPKEGPSILRIQQVVRGDSAAYFCASSPRQGAFNEQFFGPGTRLTVL.

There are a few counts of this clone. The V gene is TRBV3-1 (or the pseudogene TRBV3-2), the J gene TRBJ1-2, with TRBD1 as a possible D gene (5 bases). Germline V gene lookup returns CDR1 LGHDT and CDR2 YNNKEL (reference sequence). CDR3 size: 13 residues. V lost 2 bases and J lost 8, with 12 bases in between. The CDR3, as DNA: TGTGCCAGCAGCCAACAGGGACTGACCGGCTACACCTTC. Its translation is CASSQQGLTGYTF.

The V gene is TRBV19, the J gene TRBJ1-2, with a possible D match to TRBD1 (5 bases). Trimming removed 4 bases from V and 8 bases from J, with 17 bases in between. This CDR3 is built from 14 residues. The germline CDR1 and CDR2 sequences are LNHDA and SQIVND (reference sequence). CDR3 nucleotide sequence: TGTGCCAGTAGTAATCCAGGGTGGGTGTACGGCTACACCTTC. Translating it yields CASSNPGWVYGYTF. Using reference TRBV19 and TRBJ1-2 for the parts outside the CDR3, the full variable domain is DGGITQSPKYLFRKEGQNVTLSCEQNLNHDAMYWYRQDPGQGLRLIYYSQIVNDFQKGDIAEGYSVSREKKESFPLTVTSAQKNPTAFYLCASSNPGWVYGYTFGSGTRLTVV.

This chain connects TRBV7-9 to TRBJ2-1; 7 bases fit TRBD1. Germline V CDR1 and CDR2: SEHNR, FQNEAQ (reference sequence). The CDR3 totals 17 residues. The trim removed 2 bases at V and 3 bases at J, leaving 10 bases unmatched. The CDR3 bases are TGTGCCAGCAGCTTAATTTTCTTATGGGACAGCTACAATGAGCAGTTCTTC. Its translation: CASSLIFLWDSYNEQFF.

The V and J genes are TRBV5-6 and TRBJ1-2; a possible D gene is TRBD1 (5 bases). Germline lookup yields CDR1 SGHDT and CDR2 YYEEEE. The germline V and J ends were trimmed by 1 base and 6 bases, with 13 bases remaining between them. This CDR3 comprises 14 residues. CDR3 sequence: CASSLWQGSDGYTF. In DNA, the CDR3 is TGTGCCAGCAGCTTGTGGCAGGGAAGTGATGGCTACACCTTC. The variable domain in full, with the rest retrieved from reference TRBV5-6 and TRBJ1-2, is DAGVTQSPTHLIKTRGQQVTLRCSPKSGHDTVSWYQQALGQGPQFIFQYYEEEERQRGNFPDRFSGHQFPNYSSELNVNALLLGDSALYLCASSLWQGSDGYTFGSGTRLTVV.

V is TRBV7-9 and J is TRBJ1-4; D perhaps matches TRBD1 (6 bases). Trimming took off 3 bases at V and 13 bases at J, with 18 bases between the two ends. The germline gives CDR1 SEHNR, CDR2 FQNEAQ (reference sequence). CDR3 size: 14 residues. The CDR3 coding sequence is TGTGCCAGCAGCTTGGGACACTATTTTGGTGGACTGTTTTTT. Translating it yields CASSLGHYFGGLFF.

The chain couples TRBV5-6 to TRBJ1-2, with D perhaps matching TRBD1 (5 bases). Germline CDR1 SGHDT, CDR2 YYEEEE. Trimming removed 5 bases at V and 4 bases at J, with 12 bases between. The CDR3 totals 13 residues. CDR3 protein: CASSNQGIYGYTF. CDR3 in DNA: TGTGCCAGCAGTAACCAGGGAATCTATGGCTACACCTTC.

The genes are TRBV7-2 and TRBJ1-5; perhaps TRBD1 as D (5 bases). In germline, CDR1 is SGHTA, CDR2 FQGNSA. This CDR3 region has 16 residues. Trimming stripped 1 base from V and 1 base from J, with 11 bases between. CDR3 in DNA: TGTGCCAGCAGCTTAGTTGGGGCTCGGAGCAATCAGCCCCAGCATTTT. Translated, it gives CASSLVGARSNQPQHF.

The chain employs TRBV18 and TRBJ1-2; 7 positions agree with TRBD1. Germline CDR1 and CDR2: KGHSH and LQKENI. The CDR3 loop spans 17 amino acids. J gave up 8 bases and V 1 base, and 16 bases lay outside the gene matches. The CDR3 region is CASSPLIGTDERGGYTF. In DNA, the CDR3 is TGTGCCAGCTCACCACTAATCGGGACAGACGAAAGGGGGGGCTACACCTTC.

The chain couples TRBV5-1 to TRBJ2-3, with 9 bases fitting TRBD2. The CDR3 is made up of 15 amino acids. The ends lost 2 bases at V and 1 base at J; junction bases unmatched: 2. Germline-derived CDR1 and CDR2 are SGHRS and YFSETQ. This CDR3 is CASSLGTSRTDTQYF. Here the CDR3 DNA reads TGCGCCAGCAGCTTAGGGACTAGCCGCACAGATACGCAGTATTTT.

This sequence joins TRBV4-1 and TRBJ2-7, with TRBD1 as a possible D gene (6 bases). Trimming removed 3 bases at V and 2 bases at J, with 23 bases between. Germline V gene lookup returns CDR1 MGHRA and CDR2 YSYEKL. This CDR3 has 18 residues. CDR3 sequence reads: CASSHRTGHNSPTYEQYF. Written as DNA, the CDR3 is TGCGCCAGCAGCCATAGAACGGGACACAATAGCCCTACCTACGAGCAGTACTTC.

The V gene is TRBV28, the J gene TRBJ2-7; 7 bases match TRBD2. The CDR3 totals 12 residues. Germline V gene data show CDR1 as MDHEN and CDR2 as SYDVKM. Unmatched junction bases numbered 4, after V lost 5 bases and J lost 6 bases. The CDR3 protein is CASSGGTTEQYF. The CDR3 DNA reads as TGTGCCAGCAGTGGGGGGACTACCGAGCAGTACTTC.

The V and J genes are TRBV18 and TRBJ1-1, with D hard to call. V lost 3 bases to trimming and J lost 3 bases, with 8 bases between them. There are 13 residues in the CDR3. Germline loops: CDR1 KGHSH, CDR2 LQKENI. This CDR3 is CASSPTVDTEAFF. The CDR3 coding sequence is TGTGCCAGCTCACCTACGGTTGACACTGAAGCTTTCTTT.

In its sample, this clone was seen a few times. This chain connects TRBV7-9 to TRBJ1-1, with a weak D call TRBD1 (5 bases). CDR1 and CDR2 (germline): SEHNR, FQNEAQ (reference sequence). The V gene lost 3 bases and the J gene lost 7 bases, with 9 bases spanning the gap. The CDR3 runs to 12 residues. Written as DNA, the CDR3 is TGTGCCAGCAGCTTGCGGGGGTTTGAAGCTTTCTTT. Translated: CASSLRGFEAFF.